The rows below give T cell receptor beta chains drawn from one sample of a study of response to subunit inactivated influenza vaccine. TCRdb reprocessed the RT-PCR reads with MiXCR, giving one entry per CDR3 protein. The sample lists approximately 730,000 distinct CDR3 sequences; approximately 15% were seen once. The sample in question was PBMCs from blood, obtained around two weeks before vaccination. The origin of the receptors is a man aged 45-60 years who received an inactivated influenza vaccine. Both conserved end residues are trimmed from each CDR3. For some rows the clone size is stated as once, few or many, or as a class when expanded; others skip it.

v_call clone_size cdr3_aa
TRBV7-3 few ASSLYPRASGSYEQY
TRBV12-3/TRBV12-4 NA ASSKRLMVLYTQY
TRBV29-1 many SVEGDYRSF
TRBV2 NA ASSDIRPAHPLKLF
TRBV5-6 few ASSFGTGSGNTIY
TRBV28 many ASSLSQGVSNEQF
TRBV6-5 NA ASSYSKGSNQPQH
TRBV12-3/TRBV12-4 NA ASSLGIWPGELF
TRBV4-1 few ASSQDNVEETQY
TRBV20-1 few SATGASGVSDTQY
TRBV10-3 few AISESRQGTNEKLF
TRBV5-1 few ASSLNRPADTQY
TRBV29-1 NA SVVYDAGVGEQY
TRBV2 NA ASRRDQETQY
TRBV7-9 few ASSSTRTSGNYNEQF
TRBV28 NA ASNLDSYTDTQY
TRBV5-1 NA ASSLTSGRVGEQF
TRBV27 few ASSARPRGTEAF
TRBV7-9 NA ASSLDYRSQY
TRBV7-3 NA ASSSTSGVGELF
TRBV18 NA ASSPKRMDGYT
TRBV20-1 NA SARDWLAGSTDTQY
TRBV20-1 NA SARGDLTVAKNIQY
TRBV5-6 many ASSSPGVMNTEAF
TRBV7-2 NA ASSNTGEQF
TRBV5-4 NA ASSPGQATYTEAF
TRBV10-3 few AISEQDTGELF
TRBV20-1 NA SAPDLDHEQF
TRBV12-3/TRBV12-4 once ASSLSGRDAF
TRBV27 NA ASSLLPIAGAVSYEQY
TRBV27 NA ASSTRPDGAQETQY